This note documents a single TCR beta chain sequence. Sequencing was performed with immunoSEQ multiplex PCR; in TCRdb, only in-frame clones are kept and a portion is missing. This table holds about 160,000 clones, around 88% found once. These data belong to a study of blood T cell repertoires in COVID-19. Study as a whole: COVID-19 samples from acute and convalescent phases originated in the United States, Italy and Spain.

The CDR3 length is 15 residues. CDR1 is SGHDT and CDR2 is YYEEEE in the germline V gene. The junction had 7 bases not matched to a gene; V was cut back by 4 bases and J by 1 base. Living in about 25 US areas, the participants were between 18 and 89 years of age. Clinical history reported by participants formed the basis on which cohorts were assigned. The source of this sequence is a woman in her forties or fifties in a cohort exposed to, infected with or recovered from COVID-19 (not recorded which). The sequencing sample was made of PBMCs or T cells enriched from blood (not recorded which). The rearrangement uses TRBV5-6 and TRBJ2-7, with 8 bases lining up with TRBD1. The DNA of the CDR3 is TGTGCCAGCAGCCGTCCAGGGGGCGTTTCCTACGAGCAGTACTTC. The encoded protein is CASSRPGGVSYEQYF.